This TCR beta chain originates from a study of post-analysis software for immune sequencing data. Whole-study context: Some patients lacked subtype; others had relapsing-remitting, secondary progressive or progressive-relapsing disease.

Unique molecular identifiers had been added to the TCR beta cDNA libraries. MiXCR, applied by TCRdb to the PCR reads, yields one record per CDR3 protein. The sample holds 450,000 or so distinct CDR3 sequences, 45% seen once. About this clonotype: The antigen is unknown.

General study findings and limits: By F measure, strong co-clustering occurred among samples prepared in the same batch. Versus controls, multiple sclerosis patients showed significantly lower diversity (normalized Chao1). Five TRBV segments, including TRBV5-6, TRBV5-1 and TRBV20-1, were more frequent in patients than controls.

V was trimmed by 0 bases and J by 2 bases, leaving 11 bases between them. Germline V gene sequence: CDR1 SGHRS, CDR2 YFSETQ. This CDR3 contains 15 residues. This receptor was obtained from a girl between 5 and 17 years old with multiple sclerosis. The sequencing sample was made of blood. The rearrangement links TRBV5-1 to TRBJ1-2, with D possibly being TRBD1 (5 bases). CDR3 amino acids: CASSLDLGENYGYTF. The CDR3 bases are TGCGCCAGCAGCTTGGATCTAGGGGAGAACTATGGCTACACCTTC.